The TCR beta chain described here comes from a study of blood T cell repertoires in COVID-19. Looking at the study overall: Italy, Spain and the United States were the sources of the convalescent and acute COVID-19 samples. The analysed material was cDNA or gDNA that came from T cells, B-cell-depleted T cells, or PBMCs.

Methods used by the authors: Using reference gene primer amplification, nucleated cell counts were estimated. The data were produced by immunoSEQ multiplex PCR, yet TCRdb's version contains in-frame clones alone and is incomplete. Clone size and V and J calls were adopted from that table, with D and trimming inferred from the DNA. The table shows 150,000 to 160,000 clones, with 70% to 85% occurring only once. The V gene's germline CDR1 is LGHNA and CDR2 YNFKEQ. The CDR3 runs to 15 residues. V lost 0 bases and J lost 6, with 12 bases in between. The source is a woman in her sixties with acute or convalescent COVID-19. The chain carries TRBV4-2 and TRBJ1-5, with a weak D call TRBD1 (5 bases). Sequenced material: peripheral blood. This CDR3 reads CASSQDGGIGQPQHF. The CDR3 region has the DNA TGTGCCAGCAGCCAAGACGGGGGGATAGGTCAGCCCCAGCATTTT.